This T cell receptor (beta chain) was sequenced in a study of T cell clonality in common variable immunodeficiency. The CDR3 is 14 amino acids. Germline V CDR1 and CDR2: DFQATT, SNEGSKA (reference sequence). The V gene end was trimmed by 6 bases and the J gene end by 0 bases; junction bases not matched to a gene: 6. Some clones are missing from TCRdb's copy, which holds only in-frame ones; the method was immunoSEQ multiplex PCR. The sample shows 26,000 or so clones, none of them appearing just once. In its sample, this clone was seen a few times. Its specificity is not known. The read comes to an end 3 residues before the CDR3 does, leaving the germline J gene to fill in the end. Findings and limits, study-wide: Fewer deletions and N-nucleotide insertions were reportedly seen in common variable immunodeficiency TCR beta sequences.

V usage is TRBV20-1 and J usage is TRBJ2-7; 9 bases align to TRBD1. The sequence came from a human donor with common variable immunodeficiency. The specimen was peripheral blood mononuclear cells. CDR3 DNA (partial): TGCAGTGCCACCAGACAGGGGGGCTCCTACGAG. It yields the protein CSATRQGGSYE. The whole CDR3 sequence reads CSATRQGGSYEQYF.